This T cell receptor beta chain stems from a study of molecular identifiers for immune sequencing clone quantification. Study-wide findings and caveats: In naive cells, under 1% of molecules belonged to clones above 20 RNA copies, against over 99% in effector cells.

In this sample, this clonotype turned up a few times. The antigen is unknown. Naive CD8 T cells, phenotype CD8+CD4-CCR7+CD45RA+, were sorted. Listed TCR primers, together with previously described methods, were used for the bulk TCR libraries. TCRdb re-called the PCR reads with MiXCR, one entry per CDR3 protein. The sample comprises approximately 93,000 distinct CDR3 sequences, roughly 23% of which are singletons, and 0.6% to 0.9% rests with the top ten. This sequence was found in a human donor in good health. Some libraries in this study had Jurkat cell RNA spiked in. Sequencing was carried out using naive CD8+ T cells from blood, with Jurkat cell RNA spiked in. Subset in this sample: FACS-sorted CD8+CD4-CCR7+CD45RA+ naive T cells.

The CDR3 sequence is CASSIGLDGYTF. The CDR3 region has the DNA TGTGCCAGCAGTATAGGATTGGATGGCTACACCTTC. The V call is TRBV25-1, the J call TRBJ1-2; D is unresolved. There are 12 residues in the CDR3. Per germline, CDR1 MGHDK and CDR2 SYGVNS. V was pared by 5 bases and J by 6 bases, with 10 bases between.